This paragraph reports one TCR beta chain. This clonotype was seen ten or more times. This receptor's antigen is unknown. One base away there is no much larger clone; base qualities are not given. The data belong to a study of T cell repertoires in cytomegalovirus infection (dated by TCRdb to about 2019). Regarding the research as a whole: Donor HLA type was relevant to the analysis, because carriage of CMV infection together with the matching HLA type was indicated by public TCR beta signatures.

Sequencing instrument: Illumina HiSeq 1500. TCRdb reran the public reads through fastp at Q25 and MiXCR, keeping productive beta chains. Every CDR3 protein is listed once, alongside the most common genes and DNA of its rows. The sample includes over 300,000 distinct CDR3 sequences, with more than 8% observed a single time. The ten largest clones represent roughly 4.5% of the sample. Counted from cysteine to phenylalanine, this CDR3 has 14 amino acids. Only the CDR3 DNA is retained, 42 bases long and in frame from the first base. The V and J ends are trimmed by 8 bases and 2 bases, leaving 16 bases between them. Per the germline V gene (reference sequence), SGHAT is the CDR1 and FQDESV is the CDR2. Study-wide findings and limitations: The ex vivo response was dominated by HLA-C-restricted CMV-specific TCR beta clonotypes, and the single most frequent clonotype in two of eight donors was supplied by these HLA-C-restricted clonotypes. In both this cohort and an independent cohort of 300 to 450 donors, the cumulative frequency of public TCR beta family members distinguished carriers of CMV infection plus the relevant HLA type.

The chain couples TRBV11-1 to TRBJ2-7; possibly the D gene is TRBD2, per 5 matching bases. The specimen was PBMCs. The source of this sequence is a human donor in good health (CMV status not recorded). Some clones in this sample may be carry-over from other donors' samples. The CDR3 has the sequence CASGYSLGAYEQYF. The nucleotide sequence is given as TGTGCCAGCGGCTACTCTCTGGGAGCCTACGAGCAGTACTTC.